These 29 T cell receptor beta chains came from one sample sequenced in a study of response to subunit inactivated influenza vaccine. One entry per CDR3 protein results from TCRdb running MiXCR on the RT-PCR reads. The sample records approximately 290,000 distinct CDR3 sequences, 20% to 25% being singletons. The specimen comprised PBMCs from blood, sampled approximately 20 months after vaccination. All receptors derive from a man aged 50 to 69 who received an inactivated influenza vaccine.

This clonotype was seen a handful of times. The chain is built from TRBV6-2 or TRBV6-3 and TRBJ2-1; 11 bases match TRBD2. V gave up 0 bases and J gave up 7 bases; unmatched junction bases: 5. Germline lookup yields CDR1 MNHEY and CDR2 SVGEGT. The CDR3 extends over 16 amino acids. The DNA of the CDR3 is TGTGCCAGCAGTTACTCGGCTAGCGGGAGGTCGAATGAGCAGTTCTTC. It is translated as CASSYSASGRSNEQFF.

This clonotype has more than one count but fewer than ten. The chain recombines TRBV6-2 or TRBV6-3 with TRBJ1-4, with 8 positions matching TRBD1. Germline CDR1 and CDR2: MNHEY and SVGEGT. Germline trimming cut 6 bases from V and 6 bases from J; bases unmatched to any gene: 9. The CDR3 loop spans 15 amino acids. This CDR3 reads CASSYAGTGYEKLFF. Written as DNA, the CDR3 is TGTGCCAGCAGCTACGCCGGGACAGGCTATGAAAAACTGTTTTTT.

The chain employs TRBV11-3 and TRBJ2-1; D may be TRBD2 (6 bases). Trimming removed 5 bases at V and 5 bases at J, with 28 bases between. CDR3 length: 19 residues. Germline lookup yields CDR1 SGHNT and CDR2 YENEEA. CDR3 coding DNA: TGTGCCAGCAGCACGGGCGGGATCGGCCCAACGGAACCCAACAATGAGCAGTTCTTC. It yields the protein CASSTGGIGPTEPNNEQFF.

The CDR3 reads CASSRLAGGQNIQYF. The CDR3, as DNA: TGCGCCAGCAGCCGCCTAGCGGGGGGGCAAAACATTCAGTACTTC. The genes are TRBV4-1 and TRBJ2-4; 12 positions match TRBD2. The junction had 3 bases not matched to a gene; V was cut back by 4 bases and J by 5 bases. Germline V CDR1 and CDR2: MGHRA, YSYEKL. The CDR3 runs 15 residues.

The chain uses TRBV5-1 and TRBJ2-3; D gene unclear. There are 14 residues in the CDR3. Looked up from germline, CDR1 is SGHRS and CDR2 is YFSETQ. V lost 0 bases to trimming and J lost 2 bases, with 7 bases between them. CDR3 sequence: CASSLVRSTDTQYF. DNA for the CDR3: TGCGCCAGCAGCTTGGTTAGATCCACAGATACGCAGTATTTT.

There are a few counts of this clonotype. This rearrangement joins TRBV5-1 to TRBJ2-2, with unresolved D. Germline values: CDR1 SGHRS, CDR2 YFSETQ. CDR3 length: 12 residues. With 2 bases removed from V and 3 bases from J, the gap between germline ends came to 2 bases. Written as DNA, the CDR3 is TGCGCCAGCAGCTTTCACACCGGGGAGCTGTTTTTT. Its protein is CASSFHTGELFF.

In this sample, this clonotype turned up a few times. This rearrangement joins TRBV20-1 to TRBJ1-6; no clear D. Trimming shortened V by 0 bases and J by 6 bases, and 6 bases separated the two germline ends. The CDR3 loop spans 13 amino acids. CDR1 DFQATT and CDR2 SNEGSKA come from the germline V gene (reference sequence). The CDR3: CSARDWGNSPLHF. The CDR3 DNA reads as TGCAGTGCTAGAGATTGGGGTAATTCACCCCTCCACTTT.

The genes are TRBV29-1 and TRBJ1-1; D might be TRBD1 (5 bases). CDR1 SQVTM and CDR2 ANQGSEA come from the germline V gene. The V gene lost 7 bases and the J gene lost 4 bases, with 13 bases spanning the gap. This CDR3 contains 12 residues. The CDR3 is CSAARGGTEAFF. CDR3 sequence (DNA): TGCAGCGCCGCCCGGGGGGGCACTGAAGCTTTCTTT.

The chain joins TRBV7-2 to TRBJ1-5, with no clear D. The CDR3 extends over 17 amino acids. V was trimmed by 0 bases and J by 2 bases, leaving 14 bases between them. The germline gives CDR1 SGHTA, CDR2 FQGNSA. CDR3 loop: CASSLAHGVPGNQPQHF. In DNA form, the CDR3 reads TGTGCCAGCAGCTTAGCGCACGGGGTACCGGGCAATCAGCCCCAGCATTTT.

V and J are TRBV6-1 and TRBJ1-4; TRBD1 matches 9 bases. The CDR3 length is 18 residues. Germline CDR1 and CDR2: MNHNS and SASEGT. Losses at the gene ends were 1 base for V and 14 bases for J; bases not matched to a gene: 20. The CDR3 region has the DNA TGTGCCAGCAGTGAAGGGACAGGGGCAGGGCCTGCGCATGGTCGGCTGTTTTTT. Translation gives CASSEGTGAGPAHGRLFF.

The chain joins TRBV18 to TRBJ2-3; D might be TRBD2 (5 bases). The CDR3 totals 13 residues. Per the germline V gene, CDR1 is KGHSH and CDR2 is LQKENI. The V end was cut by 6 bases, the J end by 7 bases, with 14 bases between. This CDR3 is CASSSTRDYTQYF. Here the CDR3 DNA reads TGTGCCAGCTCGTCCACTAGGGATTATACGCAGTATTTT.

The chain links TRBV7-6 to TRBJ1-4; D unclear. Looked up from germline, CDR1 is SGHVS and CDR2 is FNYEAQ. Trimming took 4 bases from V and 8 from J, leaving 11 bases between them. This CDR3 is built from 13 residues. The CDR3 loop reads CASSSLVGEKLFF. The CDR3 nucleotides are TGTGCCAGCAGCTCCCTGGTTGGGGAAAAACTGTTTTTT.

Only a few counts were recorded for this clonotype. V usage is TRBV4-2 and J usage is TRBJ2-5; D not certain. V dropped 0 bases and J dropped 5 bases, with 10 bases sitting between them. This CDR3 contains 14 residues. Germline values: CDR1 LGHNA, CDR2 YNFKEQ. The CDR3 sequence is CASSQDLALETQYF. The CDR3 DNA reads TGTGCCAGCAGCCAAGATTTGGCGCTCGAGACCCAGTACTTC.

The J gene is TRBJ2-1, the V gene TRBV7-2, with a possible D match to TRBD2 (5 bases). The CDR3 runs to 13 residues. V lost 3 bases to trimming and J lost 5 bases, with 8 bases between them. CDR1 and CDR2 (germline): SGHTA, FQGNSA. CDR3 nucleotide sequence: TGTGCCAGCAGCTTGACTATAAACAATGAGCAGTTCTTC. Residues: CASSLTINNEQFF.

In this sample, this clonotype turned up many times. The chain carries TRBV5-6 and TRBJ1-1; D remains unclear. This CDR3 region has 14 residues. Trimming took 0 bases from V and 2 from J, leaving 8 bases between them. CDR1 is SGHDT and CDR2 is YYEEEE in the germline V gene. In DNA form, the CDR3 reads TGTGCCAGCAGCTTGGAACAGATCAACACTGAAGCTTTCTTT. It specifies CASSLEQINTEAFF.

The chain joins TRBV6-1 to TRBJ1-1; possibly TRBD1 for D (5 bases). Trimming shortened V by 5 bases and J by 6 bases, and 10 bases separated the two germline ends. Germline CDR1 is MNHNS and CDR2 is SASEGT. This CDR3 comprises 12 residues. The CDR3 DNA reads TGTGCCAGCAGTAAGCAGGGCTCTGAAGCTTTCTTT. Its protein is CASSKQGSEAFF.

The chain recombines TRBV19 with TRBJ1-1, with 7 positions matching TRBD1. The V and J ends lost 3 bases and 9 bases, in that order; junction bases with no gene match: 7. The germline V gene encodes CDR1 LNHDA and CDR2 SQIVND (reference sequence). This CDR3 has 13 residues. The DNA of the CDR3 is TGTGCCAGTAGTATTACGGCACAGGGGAAAGCTTTCTTT. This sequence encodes CASSITAQGKAFF.

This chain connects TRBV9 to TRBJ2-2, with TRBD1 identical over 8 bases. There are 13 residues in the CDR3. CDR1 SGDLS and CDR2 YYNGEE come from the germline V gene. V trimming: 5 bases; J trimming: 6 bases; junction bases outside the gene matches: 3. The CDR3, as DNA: TGTGCCAGCAGTGTGACAGGGGCCGGGGAGCTGTTTTTT. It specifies CASSVTGAGELFF.

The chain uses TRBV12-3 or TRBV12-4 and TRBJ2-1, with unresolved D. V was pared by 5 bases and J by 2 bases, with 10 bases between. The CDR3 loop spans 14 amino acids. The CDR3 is CASSPRSPYNEQFF. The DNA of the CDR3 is TGTGCCAGCAGTCCGCGATCTCCCTACAATGAGCAGTTCTTC.

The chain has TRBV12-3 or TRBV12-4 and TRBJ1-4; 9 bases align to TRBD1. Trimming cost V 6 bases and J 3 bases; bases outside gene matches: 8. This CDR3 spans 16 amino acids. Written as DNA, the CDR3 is TGTGCCAGCAGCTCCGGGACAGGGAAAGCTAATGAAAAACTGTTTTTT. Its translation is CASSSGTGKANEKLFF.

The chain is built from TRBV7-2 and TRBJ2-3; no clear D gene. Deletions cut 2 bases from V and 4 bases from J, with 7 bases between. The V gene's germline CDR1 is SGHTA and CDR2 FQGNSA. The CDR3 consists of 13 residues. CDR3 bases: TGTGCCAGCAGCTTAATAGTTTCAGATACGCAGTATTTT. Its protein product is CASSLIVSDTQYF.

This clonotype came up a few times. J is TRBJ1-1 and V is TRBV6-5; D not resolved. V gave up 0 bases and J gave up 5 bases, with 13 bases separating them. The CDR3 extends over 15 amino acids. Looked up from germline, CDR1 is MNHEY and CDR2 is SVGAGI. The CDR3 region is CASSYSSGIGTEAFF. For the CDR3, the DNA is TGTGCCAGCAGTTACTCTTCGGGGATTGGTACTGAAGCTTTCTTT.

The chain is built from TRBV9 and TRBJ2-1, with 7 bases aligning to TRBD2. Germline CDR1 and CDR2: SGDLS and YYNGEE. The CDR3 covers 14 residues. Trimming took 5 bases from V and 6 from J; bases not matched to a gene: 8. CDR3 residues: CASRPTGGGNEQFF. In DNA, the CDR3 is TGTGCCAGCAGGCCAACGGGGGGAGGCAATGAGCAGTTCTTC.

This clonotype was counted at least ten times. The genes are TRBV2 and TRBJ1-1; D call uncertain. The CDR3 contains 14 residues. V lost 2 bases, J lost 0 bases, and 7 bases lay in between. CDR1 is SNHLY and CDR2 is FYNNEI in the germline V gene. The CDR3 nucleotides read TGTGCCAGCAGTGAATTGATTCTGAACACTGAAGCTTTCTTT. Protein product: CASSELILNTEAFF.

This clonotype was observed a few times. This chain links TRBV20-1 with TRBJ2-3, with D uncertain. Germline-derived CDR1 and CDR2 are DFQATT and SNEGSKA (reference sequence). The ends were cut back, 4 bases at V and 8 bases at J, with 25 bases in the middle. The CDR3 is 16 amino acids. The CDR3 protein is CSAKSPKLRLPRTQYF. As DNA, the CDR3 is TGCAGTGCTAAAAGTCCTAAGTTGCGCCTCCCCCGTACGCAGTATTTT.

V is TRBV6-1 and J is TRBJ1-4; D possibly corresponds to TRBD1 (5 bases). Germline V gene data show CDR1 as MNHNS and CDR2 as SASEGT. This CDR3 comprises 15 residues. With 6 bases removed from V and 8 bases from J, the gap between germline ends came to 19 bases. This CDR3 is CASSPGTLRSEKLFF. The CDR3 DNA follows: TGTGCCAGCAGCCCAGGGACCCTCCGGTCGGAAAAACTGTTTTTT.

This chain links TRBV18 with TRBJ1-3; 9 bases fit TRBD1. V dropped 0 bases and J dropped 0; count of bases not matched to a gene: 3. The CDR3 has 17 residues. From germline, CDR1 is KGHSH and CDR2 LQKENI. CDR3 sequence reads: CASSPPGQGFSGNTIYF. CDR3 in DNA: TGTGCCAGCTCACCACCGGGACAGGGCTTCTCTGGAAACACCATATATTTT.

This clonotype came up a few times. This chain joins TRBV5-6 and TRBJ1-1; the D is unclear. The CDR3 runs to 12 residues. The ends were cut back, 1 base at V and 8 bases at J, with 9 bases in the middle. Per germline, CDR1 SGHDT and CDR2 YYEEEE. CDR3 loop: CASSLYWTEAFF. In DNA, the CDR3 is TGTGCCAGCAGCTTGTATTGGACGGAAGCTTTCTTT.

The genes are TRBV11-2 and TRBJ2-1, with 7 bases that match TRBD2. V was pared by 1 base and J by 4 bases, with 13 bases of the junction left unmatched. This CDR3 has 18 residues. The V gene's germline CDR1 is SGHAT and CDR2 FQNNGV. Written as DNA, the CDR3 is TGTGCCAGCAGCTTAGTTTCCCACGGGACTACCAAATACAATGAGCAGTTCTTC. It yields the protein CASSLVSHGTTKYNEQFF.